Presented here are 22 T cell receptor beta chains from one specimen sequenced in a study of cytomegalovirus exposure and HLA in healthy donors. The assay was immunoSEQ multiplex PCR, and TCRdb's table has in-frame clones only and misses some. Of 200,000 to 250,000 clones in the sample, over 70% are singletons; the top ten hold about 14%. Sequences were obtained from PBMCs. The receptors were sampled from a woman aged 25 to 39 in good health and CMV-seropositive.

The chain uses TRBV5-1 and TRBJ2-7; 9 bases are shared with TRBD1. The CDR3 is 14 amino acids. Trimming took 4 bases from V and 5 from J; bases not matched to a gene: 7. CDR1 is SGHRS and CDR2 is YFSETQ in the germline V gene. This CDR3 reads CASSTGTGYDEQYF. The CDR3 nucleotides are TGCGCCAGCAGCACCGGGACAGGGTATGACGAGCAGTACTTC. Together with reference TRBV5-1 and TRBJ2-7, the CDR3 gives the full variable domain: KAGVTQTPRYLIKTRGQQVTLSCSPISGHRSVSWYQQTPGQGLQFLFEYFSETQRNKGNFPGRFSGRQFSNSRSEMNVSTLELGDSALYLCASSTGTGYDEQYFGPGTRLTVT.

V and J are TRBV15 and TRBJ2-3, with 7 positions matching TRBD1. V lost 0 bases and J lost 2; bases outside the gene matches: 5. CDR1 and CDR2 from the germline V gene are LNHNV and YYDKDF (reference sequence). The CDR3 runs 16 residues. The CDR3 DNA sequence: TGTGCCACCAGCAGAGAGGGACAGAGATTCACAGATACGCAGTATTTT. Translating it yields CATSREGQRFTDTQYF.

This rearrangement joins TRBV5-1 to TRBJ2-2; TRBD2 matches 8 bases. The CDR3 extends over 17 amino acids. V shed 1 base, J shed 5 bases, and the junction held 10 bases outside the gene matches. The germline V gene encodes CDR1 SGHRS and CDR2 YFSETQ. The CDR3 DNA sequence: TGCGCCAGCAGCTTGCTTTCAAGCGGGAGTTTAACCGGGGAGCTGTTTTTT. It is translated as CASSLLSSGSLTGELFF.

As DNA, the CDR3 is TGTGCCAGCAGCTTGCCTAGCGCTGCGCAGTATTTT. Protein product: CASSLPSAAQYF. The chain links TRBV5-6 to TRBJ2-3; the D gene is possibly TRBD2 (6 bases). In germline, CDR1 is SGHDT, CDR2 YYEEEE. The CDR3 extends over 12 amino acids. Trimming cost V 1 base and J 10 bases, with 10 bases left between them.

V and J are TRBV5-1 and TRBJ2-3; D possibly corresponds to TRBD2 (5 bases). The germline V gene has CDR1 SGHRS and CDR2 YFSETQ. The CDR3 is 14 residues long. V was shortened by 4 bases and J by 4 bases, with 13 bases between the two germline ends. The CDR3 reads CASSPLRRADTQYF. CDR3 DNA sequence: TGCGCCAGCAGCCCTCTAAGGCGGGCAGATACGCAGTATTTT.

The chain combines TRBV30 with TRBJ1-1, with 7 bases aligning to TRBD1. This CDR3 is built from 15 residues. V shed 4 bases and J 9 bases; nucleotides not matched to a gene: 17. CDR1 and CDR2 (germline): GTSNPN, SVGIG (reference sequence). The CDR3 bases are TGTGCCTGGACCATCAGCGGACAGGAACCTTTCCAAGCTTTCTTT. The encoded protein is CAWTISGQEPFQAFF.

In this sample, this clone turned up once. This chain joins TRBV6-1 and TRBJ2-7, with TRBD2 matching over 8 bases. Trimming took 6 bases from V and 4 from J; bases not matched to a gene: 8. Germline CDR1 MNHNS, CDR2 SASEGT. This CDR3 is built from 14 residues. CDR3 nucleotide sequence: TGTGCCAGCAGGACTGGACTAGCTCGGTACGAGCAGTACTTC. This translates into CASRTGLARYEQYF.

J is TRBJ2-1 and V is TRBV2; D unclear. The V and J ends lost 10 bases and 6 bases respectively, with 7 bases between them. The CDR3 has 10 amino acids. CDR1 is SNHLY, CDR2 FYNNEI, per germline. CDR3 DNA sequence: TGTGCCACCAAGGGCAATGAGCAGTTCTTC. Protein sequence: CATKGNEQFF.

This chain uses TRBV6-6 with TRBJ1-1, with D perhaps TRBD1 (5 bases). The CDR3 is made up of 12 amino acids. Looked up from germline, CDR1 is MNHNY and CDR2 is SVGAGI (reference sequence). V shed 7 bases and J shed 6 bases, with 12 bases lying between them. CDR3 protein: CASTSGYAEAFF. The CDR3 DNA reads TGTGCCAGCACTTCAGGGTACGCTGAAGCTTTCTTT.

The CDR3 sequence is CASSRTGRQQQETQYF. The CDR3 DNA follows: TGTGCCAGCAGTAGGACAGGGAGGCAGCAACAAGAGACCCAGTACTTC. The chain joins TRBV27 to TRBJ2-5; 8 nucleotides match TRBD1. The V segment lost 5 bases and the J segment 2 bases; nucleotides outside the gene matches: 10. The CDR3 consists of 16 residues. CDR1 MNHEY and CDR2 SMNVEV come from the germline V gene (reference sequence).

The chain has TRBV11-3 and TRBJ1-2; TRBD1 agrees at 8 bases. From germline, CDR1 is SGHNT and CDR2 YENEEA. The CDR3 covers 17 residues. With V trimmed by 5 bases and J by 4 bases, 15 bases remained unmatched. The CDR3 nucleotides read TGTGCCAGCAGCACAAGCCGAGGCGGACAGGGAGGCTATGGCTACACCTTC. Protein: CASSTSRGGQGGYGYTF.

This chain connects TRBV5-1 to TRBJ2-7; the match to TRBD1 covers 12 bases. This CDR3 region has 14 residues. Trimming at V came to 5 bases and at J to 6 bases, leaving 6 bases not matched to a gene. CDR1 is SGHRS and CDR2 is YFSETQ in the germline V gene. CDR3 region: CASSSGTGGVEQYF. In DNA form, the CDR3 reads TGCGCCAGCAGTTCCGGGACAGGGGGCGTCGAGCAGTACTTC.

This chain links TRBV28 with TRBJ1-2; weak D call: TRBD1 (5 bases). Germline V gene sequence: CDR1 MDHEN, CDR2 SYDVKM. Trimming took 5 bases from V and 8 from J, leaving 15 bases between them. CDR3 size: 13 residues. Written as DNA, the CDR3 is TGTGCCAGCAGTAAATCGGGGGTATCGGGCTACACCTTC. It yields the protein CASSKSGVSGYTF.

This chain links TRBV10-3 with TRBJ2-7; 8 bases align to TRBD1. This CDR3 spans 13 amino acids. The germline CDR1 and CDR2 sequences are ENHRY and SYGVKD. V shed 3 bases and J 4 bases; nucleotides not matched to a gene: 2. CDR3 sequence (DNA): TGTGCCATCAGTGACGACAGGGGATACGAGCAGTACTTC. It yields the protein CAISDDRGYEQYF.

V usage is TRBV5-1 and J usage is TRBJ2-5; 7 bases are a match to TRBD1. J gave up 1 base and V 3 bases, and 3 bases lay outside the gene matches. This CDR3 comprises 14 residues. Germline V gene data show CDR1 as SGHRS and CDR2 as YFSETQ. The CDR3 DNA is TGCGCCAGCAGCTCCTGGACAGGCCAAGAGACCCAGTACTTC. Amino acid sequence: CASSSWTGQETQYF.

The chain joins TRBV30 to TRBJ1-3; D not certain. The germline V and J ends were trimmed by 1 base and 2 bases, with 3 bases remaining between them. The CDR3 extends over 12 amino acids. CDR1 is GTSNPN and CDR2 is SVGIG in the germline V gene (reference sequence). In DNA, the CDR3 is TGTGCCTGGAGTGGACCTGGAAACACCATATATTTT. This codes for CAWSGPGNTIYF.

The chain joins TRBV7-8 to TRBJ1-2, with a weak D call TRBD1 (5 bases). CDR3 size: 14 residues. The V end lost 1 base, the J end lost 2 bases, and 8 bases lay between the germline ends. Germline lookup yields CDR1 SGHVS and CDR2 FQNEAQ. CDR3 nucleotides: TGTGCCAGCAGCTTAGAGGGACGGAACTATGGCTACACCTTC. Translating gives CASSLEGRNYGYTF.

Details on this clone: The sample contains more than one DNA sequence encoding this CDR3. The chain recombines TRBV5-1 with TRBJ2-5; D gene unclear. Per germline, CDR1 SGHRS and CDR2 YFSETQ. There are 14 residues in the CDR3. V gave up 2 bases and J gave up 2 bases, with 10 bases separating them. CDR3 region: CASSLGQQQETQYF. The CDR3 region has the DNA TGCGCCAGCAGCTTAGGCCAGCAGCAAGAGACCCAGTACTTC.

The chain has TRBV27 and TRBJ1-5; D unresolved. The CDR3 runs to 13 residues. Germline V gene sequence: CDR1 MNHEY, CDR2 SMNVEV (reference sequence). V was trimmed by 3 bases and J by 5 bases, leaving 8 bases between them. This CDR3 reads CASSFTDDQPQHF. DNA of the CDR3: TGTGCCAGCAGTTTCACAGACGATCAGCCCCAGCATTTT.

The chain joins TRBV5-5 to TRBJ1-5; possible D gene TRBD1, 5 bases. The CDR3 totals 14 residues. With 4 bases removed from V and 4 bases from J, the gap between germline ends came to 12 bases. Looked up from germline, CDR1 is SGHKS and CDR2 is YYEKEE (reference sequence). CDR3 in amino acids: CASSPRRGNQPQHF. For the CDR3, the DNA is TGTGCCAGCAGCCCACGGAGGGGAAATCAGCCCCAGCATTTT.

The chain couples TRBV11-2 to TRBJ2-5; D unresolved. Trimming removed 8 bases from V and 2 bases from J, with 9 bases in between. Germline-derived CDR1 and CDR2 are SGHAT and FQNNGV. The CDR3 contains 12 residues. The CDR3 protein is CASCGVQETQYF. The CDR3 nucleotides are TGTGCCAGCTGTGGGGTTCAAGAGACCCAGTACTTC.

This chain links TRBV27 with TRBJ1-2; D remains ambiguous. The length of the CDR3 is 12 residues. Trimming left V 2 bases short and J 8 bases short, with 9 bases between. Germline V gene data show CDR1 as MNHEY and CDR2 as SMNVEV (reference sequence). The chain's CDR3 is CASSLKRRGYTF. DNA of the CDR3: TGTGCCAGCAGTTTAAAAAGAAGGGGCTACACCTTC.